This T cell receptor (beta chain) was profiled in a study of control samples from healthy donors and cancer patients. CDR1 is PRHDT, CDR2 FYEKMQ, per germline (reference sequence). Unmatched junction bases numbered 17, after V lost 6 bases and J lost 4 bases. The CDR3 contains 17 residues. Generated by immunoSEQ multiplex PCR, the TCRdb table keeps only in-frame clones and is missing some. The sample holds about 150,000 clones; nearly 95% are singletons and the top ten take approximately 2.5%. This clone was seen a single time. The sample comprised blood. The clonotype comes from a man aged 45-65 years in good health. The V and J genes are TRBV13 and TRBJ1-2; 7 bases fit TRBD1. DNA for the CDR3: TGTGCCAGCAGACGAAACCCGGGGACAGAGCCCCGCTATGGCTACACCTTC. This codes for CASRRNPGTEPRYGYTF.